A selection of T cell receptor beta chains follows, all from one sample in a study of shared clonotypes between healthy human individuals. Only in-frame clones appear in the TCRdb table, and some are missing; sequencing was by immunoSEQ multiplex PCR. Of millions of clones in the sample, approximately 93% were seen once. Sequencing was performed on naive CD4+ T cells from PBMCs. These TCRs come from a man in his late teens or twenties in good health. Some clones in this sample may be carry-over from other donors' samples. The CDR3 runs from the conserved cysteine through the conserved F or W. A D gene is named only where the DNA matches it firmly. The size field is filled for only some rows; it gives once, few, many or a size class.

clone_size: .
cdr3_length: 13
d_call: .
v_call: TRBV6-1
j_call: TRBJ2-7
cdr3_nt: TGTGCCAGCCGGGCAGCGTTTTACTACGAGCAGTACTTC
cdr3_aa: CASRAAFYYEQYF

clone_size: .
cdr3_length: 14
d_call: TRBD2
v_call: TRBV5-1
j_call: TRBJ2-1
cdr3_nt: TGCGCCAGCAGCTTGCGGACTAGCGGAGCCACACAGTTCTTC
cdr3_aa: CASSLRTSGATQFF

clone_size: .
cdr3_length: 14
d_call: .
v_call: TRBV9
j_call: TRBJ2-1
cdr3_nt: TGTGCCAGCAGCGTGGGGACACGTTACAATGAGCAGTTCTTC
cdr3_aa: CASSVGTRYNEQFF

clone_size: .
cdr3_length: 15
d_call: TRBD2
v_call: TRBV7-2
j_call: TRBJ2-7
cdr3_nt: TGTGCCAGCAGCCCCACTAGCGGGAGGGCCTACGAGCAGTACTTC
cdr3_aa: CASSPTSGRAYEQYF

clone_size: .
cdr3_length: 15
d_call: TRBD1
v_call: TRBV5-4
j_call: TRBJ2-5
cdr3_nt: TGTGCCAGCAGGATTCAGGGGGCGTTTCGAGAGACCCAGTACTTC
cdr3_aa: CASRIQGAFRETQYF

clone_size: .
cdr3_length: 15
d_call: .
v_call: TRBV28
j_call: TRBJ1-5
cdr3_nt: TGTGCCAGCAGTCGGCCCAGGGGTAGCAATCAGCCCCAGCATTTT
cdr3_aa: CASSRPRGSNQPQHF

clone_size: .
cdr3_length: 13
d_call: .
v_call: TRBV25-1
j_call: TRBJ2-7
cdr3_nt: TGTGCCAGCAGTGGTCGGGGGTTCTACGAGCAGTACTTC
cdr3_aa: CASSGRGFYEQYF

clone_size: .
cdr3_length: 16
d_call: .
v_call: TRBV5-1
j_call: TRBJ2-1
cdr3_nt: TGCGCCAGCAGCCCAATGACGCTGAGCTCCTACAATGAGCAGTTCTTC
cdr3_aa: CASSPMTLSSYNEQFF

clone_size: once
cdr3_length: 10
d_call: .
v_call: TRBV11-2
j_call: TRBJ2-7
cdr3_nt: TGTGCCAGCAGCTCCACCGAGCAGTACTTC
cdr3_aa: CASSSTEQYF

clone_size: .
cdr3_length: 12
d_call: .
v_call: TRBV29-1
j_call: TRBJ2-5
cdr3_nt: TGCAGCGCGGACTACCTACTGGAGACCCAGTACTTC
cdr3_aa: CSADYLLETQYF

clone_size: few
cdr3_length: 13
d_call: .
v_call: TRBV4-1
j_call: TRBJ1-5
cdr3_nt: TGCGCCAGCAGCCCCCTAGTGGGGGGGCCCCAGCATTTT
cdr3_aa: CASSPLVGGPQHF

clone_size: .
cdr3_length: 13
d_call: .
v_call: TRBV10-3
j_call: TRBJ1-1
cdr3_nt: TGTGCCATCAGTGGTGAGGGGAACACTGAAGCTTTCTTT
cdr3_aa: CAISGEGNTEAFF

clone_size: .
cdr3_length: 15
d_call: TRBD2
v_call: TRBV19
j_call: TRBJ2-1
cdr3_nt: TGTGCCAGTAGTCCAGCGGGAGGGTCCTACAATGAGCAGTTCTTC
cdr3_aa: CASSPAGGSYNEQFF

clone_size: once
cdr3_length: 12
d_call: .
v_call: TRBV5-6
j_call: TRBJ1-4
cdr3_nt: TGTGCCGGCAGCTTGGCGGGGTTGAAACTGTTTTTT
cdr3_aa: CAGSLAGLKLFF